This TCR beta chain was obtained from a study of long-term antiretroviral therapy in people with HIV. Trimming removed 1 base at V and 1 base at J, with 10 bases between. The CDR3 is 15 residues long. CDR1 is LGHNA, CDR2 YNFKEQ, per germline. General study points: Pre-ART-expanded clones dominated the repertoire at all time points. Subsequent to ART, diversity was augmented yet persisted below that of transplant donor controls.

Run at survey level, the immunoSEQ assay was version v3.0. The repertoire was sequenced with immunoSEQ multiplex PCR; TCRdb's copy has only in-frame clones and lacks some. The sample yields around 30,000 clones, 95% seen once. As regards this clone: What it binds is not known.

This sequence joins TRBV4-2 and TRBJ1-1; no clear D gene. This sequence originates from a man younger than 40 with HIV. The starting material was unsorted PBMCs, obtained 5.3 years after starting antiretroviral therapy. Written as DNA, the CDR3 is TGTGCCAGCAGCCAAGCCAAGACATGGAACACTGAAGCTTTCTTT. It is translated as CASSQAKTWNTEAFF.